The text below deals with one TCR beta chain. There were TCR beta CDR3 regions amplified from RNA transcripts. First-round RT-PCR of the TCR CDR3 relied on the HTBI primer set. TCRdb re-analysed the multiplex PCR reads in MiXCR, keeping a single row per CDR3 protein. Of about 600,000 distinct CDR3 sequences in the sample, about 16% are singletons; the top ten hold roughly 3%. The sample comes from a study of T cells in Graves' hyperthyroidism and ophthalmopathy. Across the whole study: At initial diagnosis, before any treatment had begun, peripheral blood was obtained.

Ophthalmopathy cases scored 3 or more on the Clinical Activity Score and 4 or more on NOSPECS grade, with duration below 3 months. Clinical symptoms, serum thyroxine, TRAb, thyroid ultrasound and orbital computed tomography established diagnosis. Looked up from germline, CDR1 is DFQATT and CDR2 is SNEGSKA (reference sequence). The CDR3 is 16 residues long. J lost 12 bases, V lost 1 base, and 17 bases had no gene match. Material for sequencing was blood. The source of this sequence is a woman aged 40 to 50 with Graves' ophthalmopathy. V gene TRBV20-1 combines with J gene TRBJ2-1; 8 bases line up with TRBD2. DNA for the CDR3: TGCAGTGCTAGAGGATCCGGGACTAGAACCCTACAGGGGCAGTTCTTC. Its translation: CSARGSGTRTLQGQFF.